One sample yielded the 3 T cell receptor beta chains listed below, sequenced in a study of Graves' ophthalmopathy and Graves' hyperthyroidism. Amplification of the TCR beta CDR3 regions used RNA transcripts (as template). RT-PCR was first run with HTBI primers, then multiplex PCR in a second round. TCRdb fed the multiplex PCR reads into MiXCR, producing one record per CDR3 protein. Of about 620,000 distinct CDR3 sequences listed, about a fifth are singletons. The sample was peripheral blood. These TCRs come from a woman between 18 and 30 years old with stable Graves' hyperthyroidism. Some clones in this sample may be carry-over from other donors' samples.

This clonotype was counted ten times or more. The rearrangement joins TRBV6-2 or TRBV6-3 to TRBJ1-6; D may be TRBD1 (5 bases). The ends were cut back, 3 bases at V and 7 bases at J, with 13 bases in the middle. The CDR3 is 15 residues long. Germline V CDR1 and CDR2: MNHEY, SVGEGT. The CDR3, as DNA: TGTGCCAGCAGTTATCCCGACAGCTTAAATTCACCCCTCCACTTT. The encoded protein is CASSYPDSLNSPLHF.

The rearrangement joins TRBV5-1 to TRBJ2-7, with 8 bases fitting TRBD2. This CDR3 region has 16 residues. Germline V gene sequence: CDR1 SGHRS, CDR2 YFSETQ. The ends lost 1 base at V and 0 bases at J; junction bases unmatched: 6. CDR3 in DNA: TGCGCCAGCAGCTTGAATGCGGGGGGCAGCTCCTACGAGCAGTACTTC. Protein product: CASSLNAGGSSYEQYF. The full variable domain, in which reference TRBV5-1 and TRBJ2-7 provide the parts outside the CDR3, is KAGVTQTPRYLIKTRGQQVTLSCSPISGHRSVSWYQQTPGQGLQFLFEYFSETQRNKGNFPGRFSGRQFSNSRSEMNVSTLELGDSALYLCASSLNAGGSSYEQYFGPGTRLTVT.

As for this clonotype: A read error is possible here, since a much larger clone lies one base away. The CDR3: CASRTGPYTGELFF. In nucleotides, the CDR3 is TGTGCCAGCAGGACAGGGCCGTACACCGGGGAGCTGTTTTTT. The chain joins TRBV25-1 to TRBJ2-2; the match to TRBD1 covers 7 bases. The CDR3 is 14 residues long. J was trimmed by 3 bases and V by 6 bases; bases with no gene match: 4. Germline loops: CDR1 MGHDK, CDR2 SYGVNS.